This T cell receptor (beta chain) comes out of a study of T cell responses to AZD1222 COVID-19 vaccine (dated by TCRdb to 2020 to 2022). Context from the whole study: A total of just over 230 trial participants underwent TCR sequencing, of whom around 210 had received two doses of AZD1222 and 26 had received two doses of the MenACWY control vaccine. Trial participants were enrolled by age into subgroups of 18-55, 56-69 and 70-plus years, and 148, 28 and 57 TCR-sequenced participants, respectively, were included in these subgroups.

CDR1 and CDR2, per the germline V gene, are SGDLS and YYNGEE. From the cysteine up to the phenylalanine, the CDR3 has a length of 14 residues. CDR3 DNA is the only sequence kept; it has 42 bases, read in frame from the first base. The trim is 0 bases for V and 7 bases for J, with a gap of 13 bases between the germline ends. The sample's time point, from its label and the paper: about 28 days (+/-7) after the second vaccine dose. AZD1222 recipients with second doses at about 4 weeks or about 12 weeks were pooled, because spike-specific TCR depth and breadth did not differ between schedules. Vaccinee samples were obtained from the UK trials COV001 and COV002, which included a single-blind randomized controlled phase 2/3 trial of AZD1222 (ChAdOx1 nCoV-19) in healthy adults. For TCRbeta chain sequencing, PBMC samples from trial participants were taken at day 0 and at day 28 after the second dose. This clone was observed a single time. Its antigen remains undetermined. Base qualities are not provided; no much larger clone lies one nucleotide away.

What the research found in general, with its limitations: No day 14 peak-response samples were available, so repertoires were characterized only after the peak T cell response. Reportedly, almost half of the unique spike-specific TCRs recognized epitopes lying outside the regions that are mutated in the B.1.351 and B.1.1.7 variants. The vaccine-associated CD4 TCRs covered the entire spike protein, and the dominant responses fell in regions 160-218 and 743-854. Most participants were white British and females outnumbered males, and the authors suggested that clonal diversity may have been underestimated. After two AZD1222 doses, both the breadth and the depth of spike-specific TCRs were significantly higher than at day 0 and than in MenACWY recipients. In the small 56-69-year group, the increase in depth fell short of significance, most likely because of low power. Only six or seven AZD1222 recipients were SARS-CoV-2 seropositive at baseline, limiting conclusions about previously exposed vaccinees.

The CDR3 regions of human TCRbeta chains were analyzed by immunosequencing. Regarding the original processing steps: TCRs in the repertoires were compared against a reference library of SARS-CoV-2-specific TCRs that had been generated with the MIRA antigen-specificity platform. Breadth was defined as the fraction of unique TCRs that were SARS-CoV-2-associated, and depth was defined as the fraction of total T cells that were SARS-CoV-2-associated. Each spike-specific TCR was assigned to its reactive spike region and to a CD4 or CD8 class using the MIRA data. Log10-transformed breadth and depth values were compared by one-way ANOVA with Sidak's multiple comparisons tests. The table was pulled from immuneACCESS by TCRdb, which kept in-frame rearrangements only. Such tables lose some clones; where checked, under half of the loss comes from unresolved V genes, and the rest has no known cause. V and J calls and clone size follow that table, whereas D and trimming were derived from the DNA. The sample table holds more than 90,000 clones, of which around 87% were seen once. The top ten hold around 9.6% of the sample.

This sequence originates from an adult who received the AZD1222 COVID-19 vaccine. This specimen was peripheral blood, taken 28 days after the second AZD1222 dose. This chain is built from TRBV9 and TRBJ1-1; TRBD1 is a weak D gene call, 5 bases matching. For the CDR3, the sequence is CASSVGGTQVEAFF. The sequence in DNA is TGTGCCAGCAGCGTAGGGGGGACCCAAGTTGAAGCTTTCTTT.